One TCR beta chain is described in this entry. At least ten counts were recorded for this clonotype. The antigen it recognizes is unknown. No much larger clone exists at a distance of one base, and base qualities are not known. Hyperthyroidism patients were newly diagnosed, with disease duration under 2 months, and aged 18 to 65 years. Exclusion was applied to patients with uncontrolled infections, other autoimmune diseases, pregnancy or lactation. Clinical symptoms, serum thyroxine and TRAb, thyroid ultrasound, and orbital computed tomography formed the basis for the diagnoses. Blood from progressor patients was drawn when they were first diagnosed with hyperthyroidism, before any ophthalmopathy symptoms appeared. Ficoll-Paque density gradient centrifugation was used to isolate PBMCs from about 10 ml of fresh peripheral blood. Progressor patients were defined as those initially diagnosed with Graves' hyperthyroidism in whom ophthalmopathy developed during follow-up. Total RNA was extracted using Trizol reagent, and RNA quality was assessed on an Agilent 2100 Bioanalyzer.

TCR beta CDR3 regions were amplified from RNA transcripts. The first round of RT-PCR for the TCR CDR3 was performed with the HTBI primer set and the Qiagen OneStep RT-PCR kit. Libraries were constructed in a second round of multiplex PCR, after which size selection and purification were carried out. Sequencing of the libraries was done on an Illumina HiSeq2000 using paired-end 100 bp reads. The authors' pipeline ran thus. SOAPnuke was used to process the raw data, with reads discarded if the reads contained adapters or uncalled bases, had a mean Phred below 15, or lacked an exact constant-primer or identifier match. COPE v1.2.5 was used to merge the high-quality paired reads, and each unique nucleotide sequence was defined as a clonotype. MiTCR v1.1 was used to align clonotypes to the IMGT TRBV, TRBD and TRBJ reference segments. The analysis included only V-J combinations with a frequency above 0.0001, which together covered over 98% of the repertoires. A TCS score was defined as the ratio between F50 (clonal expansion) and ExV (chaos), using BLOSUM62-based TCRdist between CDR3 peptides within each V-J. Welch's t-statistics and random forest reduced just over 500 V-J features to 10 to 15, which were used in a naive Bayes classifier (R e1071). TCRdb took the public reads, trimmed them with fastp at Q25, ran MiXCR for clone calling and kept in-frame beta chains. Rows are unified per CDR3 protein, each entry keeping the most common DNA and genes. TCRdb's processing, not the authors', yielded these V and J calls. The sample table contains hundreds of thousands of distinct CDR3 sequences; only one count was recorded for about 15% of them. The biggest ten clones account for about a quarter of the sample.

This record belongs to a study of T cells in Graves' hyperthyroidism and ophthalmopathy (dated by TCRdb to about 2019). For context, the study as a whole: Peripheral blood was collected at initial diagnosis, before any treatment. A discovery cohort of about a hundred patients, roughly 43 with Graves' ophthalmopathy and approximately 60 with stable Graves' hyperthyroidism, was used to find distinguishing TCR V-J signatures. Prospective prediction of ophthalmopathy was tested in an independent validation cohort of fewer than 20 hyperthyroidism patients and 17 patients who later progressed to ophthalmopathy. The roughly 100 discovery patients were randomly split 7:3 into training and test sets. In addition, the study compared T-cell repertoires in thyroid tissue and in blood from roughly 6 Graves' hyperthyroidism patients. Once sampling was done, hyperthyroidism patients were given methimazole at a starting dose of 30 mg daily, whereas ophthalmopathy patients were given high-dose intravenous methylprednisolone. According to the paper, TCR Vbeta CDR3 sequencing was carried out on roughly 130 peripheral blood samples, which came from around 43 ophthalmopathy, 80 or so hyperthyroidism and approximately 17 progressor patients. General study outcomes and caveats: Sample size was not statistically predetermined, and blinding of investigators to group allocation was not performed. Most expanded thyroid clonotypes (frequency above 0.001) were also detected in blood, a finding suggesting that blood repertoires may reflect thyroid immune responses. In cross-validation, a model built on a 13 V-J signature told ophthalmopathy apart from stable hyperthyroidism with 85% to 90% sensitivity and about 81% specificity, and in testing the same model reached 80%/75%. In validation, the model predicted progression to ophthalmopathy a median of around 6.5 months before onset, with roughly 70% sensitivity and 72.22% specificity.

The CDR3 runs 14 residues from the cysteine to the phenylalanine. Of all the DNA, just the CDR3 is kept, 42 bases in frame from base 1. V loses 3 bases of germline sequence and J loses 6 bases, and the interval between the two ends is 12 bases. Sequences SNHLY (CDR1) and FYNNEI (CDR2) are obtained from the germline V gene. Here the chain combines TRBV2 and TRBJ2-1; the D segment might be TRBD1 or TRBD2, since each matches 6 bases. The clonotype was recovered from a woman aged 18-30 years with Graves' hyperthyroidism that later progressed to Graves' ophthalmopathy. The specimen sequenced was blood. Here is the DNA: TGTGCCAGCAGTGAGTGGGGGGCGGCCAATGAGCAGTTCTTC. This yields the protein CASSEWGAANEQFF.